The source of this T cell receptor (beta chain) is a study of T-cell reconstitution after alpha-beta-depleted transplantation in children. Unmatched junction bases numbered 8, after V lost 4 bases and J lost 6 bases. The CDR3 is 15 residues long. The V gene's germline CDR1 is SGHRS and CDR2 YFSETQ. During its preparation, the TCRbeta library received unique molecular identifiers. TCRdb ran MiXCR on the PCR reads and lists one entry per CDR3 protein. Here the sample spans 490,000 or so distinct CDR3 sequences, around 13% being singletons. This clonotype was counted only a few times. This sequence joins TRBV5-1 and TRBJ2-2; 8 bases fit TRBD1. The clonotype comes from a human donor who donated a stem cell graft to a child with combined immunodeficiency. The source was PBMCs from the stem cell graft donor, collected from the stem cell graft. CDR3 region: CASSLLTGEAGELFF. In DNA, the CDR3 is TGCGCCAGCAGCCTTCTGACAGGGGAAGCCGGGGAGCTGTTTTTT.